This T cell receptor (beta chain) was recovered during a study of shared clonotypes between healthy human individuals. With V trimmed by 4 bases and J by 5 bases, 7 bases remained unmatched. The CDR3 is 16 residues long. Germline assignment: CDR1 MNHEY and CDR2 SMNVEV (reference sequence). Profiling relied on immunoSEQ multiplex PCR, and the TCRdb table lists in-frame clones only, not all of them. The repertoire holds roughly 220,000 clones, with 60% to 80% as singletons. The sample consisted of memory CD4+ T cells sorted from blood. Noted subset: CD45RA-negative fraction. The rearrangement links TRBV27 to TRBJ2-5; TRBD2 matches at 13 bases. This TCR was recovered from a man younger than 40 in good health. CDR3 region: CASSSILAGGRETQYF. Written as DNA, the CDR3 is TGTGCCAGCAGTTCGATACTAGCGGGAGGGCGGGAGACCCAGTACTTC.